These 29 T cell receptor beta chains originate from one sample sequenced in a study of CD8+ T cells in alopecia areata. After isolation, RNA underwent reverse transcription to generate cDNA as the sequencing template. Only in-frame clones appear in the TCRdb table, and some are missing; sequencing was by immunoSEQ multiplex PCR. This table holds about 160,000 clones, just over 65% found once. The treatment is: oral pan-JAK inhibitor, 5-10 mg twice daily. Here the sequenced sample was CD4+ T cells sorted from blood, taken at week 4, from a patient treated with tofacitinib. These receptors were collected from a human donor with alopecia areata.

The gene calls are TRBV20-1 and TRBJ2-3; D uncertain. V gave up 6 bases and J gave up 2 bases, with 6 bases separating them. Germline values: CDR1 DFQATT, CDR2 SNEGSKA (reference sequence). This CDR3 comprises 11 residues. In DNA form, the CDR3 reads TGCAGTGCCATCACCACAGATACGCAGTATTTT. Translating it yields CSAITTDTQYF.

The chain combines TRBV30 with TRBJ2-3, with 8 nucleotides matching TRBD2. The J segment lost 4 bases and the V segment lost 3 bases, leaving 3 bases of the junction unmatched. This CDR3 comprises 13 residues. The germline gives CDR1 GTSNPN, CDR2 SVGIG (reference sequence). In DNA form, the CDR3 reads TGTGCCTGGAGCTCGGGGGGGGCAGATACGCAGTATTTT. Translating it yields CAWSSGGADTQYF.

This chain connects TRBV29-1 to TRBJ2-5; D gene ambiguous. V was trimmed by 7 bases and J by 5 bases, leaving 17 bases between them. CDR1 is SQVTM, CDR2 ANQGSEA, per germline. The CDR3 is made up of 13 amino acids. Here the CDR3 reads CSASSGPGETQYF. The CDR3 nucleotides are TGCAGCGCATCCTCAGGTCCAGGCGAGACCCAGTACTTC.

The chain uses TRBV7-8 and TRBJ1-1; no definite D call. CDR1 is SGHVS and CDR2 is FQNEAQ in the germline V gene. The length of the CDR3 is 12 residues. V lost 5 bases and J 1 base, leaving 5 bases between the germline ends. In DNA form, the CDR3 reads TGTGCCAGCAGCGAAGGGAACACTGAAGCTTTCTTT. This translates into CASSEGNTEAFF.

V and J are TRBV11-2 and TRBJ2-7; either TRBD1 or TRBD2 may fit D (5 bases each). V was clipped by 0 bases and J by 5 bases, with 14 bases between them. The CDR3 consists of 15 residues. CDR1 SGHAT and CDR2 FQNNGV come from the germline V gene. The CDR3 loop is CASSLENTRGHEQYF. The CDR3 DNA reads TGTGCCAGCAGCTTAGAAAACACTAGGGGCCACGAGCAGTACTTC.

Points on this clone: This specimen includes other DNA sequences encoding the same CDR3. The chain is built from TRBV15 and TRBJ2-5; D is ambiguous. Trimming stripped 1 base from V and 0 bases from J, with 6 bases between. The length of the CDR3 is 14 residues. Germline CDR1 LNHNV, CDR2 YYDKDF (reference sequence). The DNA for the CDR3 is TGTGCCACCAGCAGAGGACGGAACCAAGAGACCCAGTACTTC. Its protein product is CATSRGRNQETQYF.

The genes are TRBV29-1 and TRBJ2-3; no firm D call. Looked up from germline, CDR1 is SQVTM and CDR2 is ANQGSEA. This CDR3 region has 15 residues. Trimming removed 7 bases from V and 1 base from J, with 18 bases in between. The CDR3 DNA reads as TGCAGCGCAAGGCGATTGCGGTCCGGCACAGATACGCAGTATTTT. Protein sequence: CSARRLRSGTDTQYF.

The chain carries TRBV27 and TRBJ2-2; a possible D gene is TRBD1 (5 bases). The CDR3 has 18 amino acids. Trimming shortened V by 5 bases and J by 7 bases, and 26 bases separated the two germline ends. CDR1 and CDR2 (germline): MNHEY, SMNVEV (reference sequence). This CDR3 is CASSRTITSGKLSGELFF. The CDR3 bases are TGTGCCAGCAGTCGAACGATCACATCAGGGAAACTAAGCGGGGAGCTGTTTTTT.

V gene TRBV7-2 combines with J gene TRBJ2-1; D assignment may be TRBD1 or TRBD2 (5 bases each). CDR1 is SGHTA, CDR2 FQGNSA, per germline. Trimming shortened V by 4 bases and J by 15 bases, and 19 bases separated the two germline ends. The CDR3 is 13 residues long. For the CDR3, the DNA is TGTGCCAGCAGCTCGGGACCTTTCGGGGTGCGGTTCTTC. Encoded protein: CASSSGPFGVRFF.

The chain uses TRBV6-5 and TRBJ1-5; D uncertain. Trimming took off 7 bases at V and 9 bases at J, with 13 bases between the two ends. This CDR3 comprises 12 residues. Germline-derived CDR1 and CDR2 are MNHEY and SVGAGI. The chain's CDR3 is CASTSPLGPQHF. In nucleotides, the CDR3 is TGTGCCAGCACCTCTCCTCTTGGGCCCCAGCATTTT.

This clone appeared once. The chain uses TRBV2 and TRBJ2-5, with D perhaps TRBD1 (6 bases). Germline V gives CDR1 SNHLY, CDR2 FYNNEI. Deletions cut 8 bases from V and 0 bases from J, with 7 bases between. This CDR3 has 12 residues. In DNA form, the CDR3 reads TGTGCCAGCGGACAGTACCAAGAGACCCAGTACTTC. It translates to CASGQYQETQYF.

The chain uses TRBV13 and TRBJ2-5; a weak D match, TRBD1 (5 bases). Per the germline V gene, CDR1 is PRHDT and CDR2 is FYEKMQ (reference sequence). The CDR3 is made up of 15 amino acids. Trimming shortened V by 4 bases and J by 9 bases, and 21 bases separated the two germline ends. The CDR3 loop is CASSSDPKGVAAQYF. CDR3 in DNA: TGTGCCAGCAGCTCGGACCCGAAAGGGGTGGCGGCCCAGTACTTC. The whole variable domain, filled in from reference TRBV13 and TRBJ2-5, reads AAGVIQSPRHLIKEKRETATLKCYPIPRHDTVYWYQQGPGQDPQFLISFYEKMQSDKGSIPDRFSAQQFSDYHSELNMSSLELGDSALYFCASSSDPKGVAAQYFGPGTRLLVL.

The chain employs TRBV27 and TRBJ1-5; D perhaps matches TRBD1 (5 bases). Trimming removed 4 bases from V and 6 bases from J, with 16 bases in between. The CDR3 length is 15 residues. Germline loops: CDR1 MNHEY, CDR2 SMNVEV (reference sequence). The CDR3: CASSSGRPRSQPQHF. In DNA form, the CDR3 reads TGTGCCAGCAGTTCGGGACGGCCAAGGAGTCAGCCCCAGCATTTT.

The chain is built from TRBV30 and TRBJ2-7; 7 nucleotides line up with TRBD1. This CDR3 contains 14 residues. Germline V CDR1 and CDR2: GTSNPN, SVGIG (reference sequence). The V and J ends lost 2 bases and 0 bases, in that order; junction bases with no gene match: 4. For the CDR3, the DNA is TGTGCCTGGAGTTGGGACAGACCCTCCTACGAGCAGTACTTC. Its translation: CAWSWDRPSYEQYF. Combining the CDR3 with reference TRBV30 and TRBJ2-7 gives the whole variable domain SQTIHQWPATLVQPVGSPLSLECTVEGTSNPNLYWYRQAAGRGLQLLFYSVGIGQISSEVPQNLSASRPQDRQFILSSKKLLLSDSGFYLCAWSWDRPSYEQYFGPGTRLTVT.

This clone showed up just a few times. The chain employs TRBV29-1 and TRBJ2-3, with D maybe TRBD2 (6 bases). This CDR3 contains 12 residues. V lost 7 bases and J 7 bases, leaving 15 bases between the germline ends. Germline V gene lookup returns CDR1 SQVTM and CDR2 ANQGSEA. CDR3 region: CSAQLAVYTQYF. The CDR3 coding sequence is TGCAGCGCCCAACTAGCTGTGTATACGCAGTATTTT.

The chain links TRBV9 to TRBJ2-3; a possible D gene is TRBD1 (6 bases). The length of the CDR3 is 15 residues. The germline gives CDR1 SGDLS, CDR2 YYNGEE. Trimming shortened V by 1 base and J by 0 bases, and 9 bases separated the two germline ends. CDR3 nucleotide sequence: TGTGCCAGCAGCGTAAGGGGGAGCAGCACAGATACGCAGTATTTT. Its translation is CASSVRGSSTDTQYF.

This clone showed up just a few times. The chain combines TRBV4-3 with TRBJ1-4, with D perhaps matching TRBD1 (6 bases). The CDR3 is made up of 16 amino acids. CDR1 and CDR2 (germline): LGHNA, YSLEER. V lost 6 bases, J lost 5 bases, and 19 bases lay in between. The CDR3 nucleotides read TGCGCCAGCAGTCTCAGTACGGGACAAAAAAATGAAAAACTGTTTTTT. It codes for CASSLSTGQKNEKLFF.

The chain has TRBV13 and TRBJ2-3; 7 bases match TRBD2. The CDR3 covers 14 residues. The germline gives CDR1 PRHDT, CDR2 FYEKMQ (reference sequence). The V segment lost 5 bases and the J segment 2 bases; nucleotides outside the gene matches: 4. The CDR3 DNA is TGTGCCAGCAGCGCTACTAGCGACACAGATACGCAGTATTTT. Residues: CASSATSDTDTQYF.

V gene TRBV30 combines with J gene TRBJ2-5; 8 bases map to TRBD2. V dropped 1 base and J dropped 7; count of bases not matched to a gene: 11. Germline V gives CDR1 GTSNPN, CDR2 SVGIG (reference sequence). CDR3 length: 15 amino acids. This CDR3 is CAWSGLARTRGTQYF. In DNA form, the CDR3 reads TGTGCCTGGAGTGGACTAGCGAGGACTCGGGGGACCCAGTACTTC.

V is TRBV2 and J is TRBJ2-5; weak D call: TRBD2 (6 bases). The ends were cut back, 7 bases at V and 4 bases at J, with 7 bases in the middle. This CDR3 comprises 11 residues. Germline CDR1 and CDR2: SNHLY and FYNNEI. The CDR3 nucleotides are TGTGCCAGCATGGGAGGAGAGACCCAGTACTTC. Protein: CASMGGETQYF.

This clone has just one count. This rearrangement joins TRBV15 to TRBJ2-5, with TRBD2 matching 7 bases. CDR3 length: 14 amino acids. CDR1 is LNHNV, CDR2 YYDKDF, per germline (reference sequence). The ends lost 0 bases at V and 9 bases at J; junction bases unmatched: 7. CDR3: CATSRDRSSGAQYF. The CDR3 DNA reads TGTGCCACCAGCAGAGATCGGTCCAGCGGGGCCCAGTACTTC.

The V and J genes are TRBV9 and TRBJ2-3; TRBD1 matches 7 bases. With 4 bases clipped from V and 6 bases from J, the junction kept 5 bases outside the gene matches. This CDR3 spans 13 amino acids. The germline V gene has CDR1 SGDLS and CDR2 YYNGEE. The CDR3 region has the DNA TGTGCCAGCAGCCTAGGACAGGCGGATACGCAGTATTTT. This encodes CASSLGQADTQYF. Filled out from reference TRBV9 and TRBJ2-3, the complete variable domain reads DSGVTQTPKHLITATGQRVTLRCSPRSGDLSVYWYQQSLDQGLQFLIQYYNGEERAKGNILERFSAQQFPDLHSELNLSSLELGDSALYFCASSLGQADTQYFGPGTRLTVL.

As to this clone: The CDR3 ends on some other residue instead of the conserved phenylalanine or tryptophan, so this is likely a read error. The chain combines TRBV4-1 with TRBJ1-2; 7 nucleotides match TRBD1. Germline CDR1 and CDR2: MGHRA and YSYEKL. The V gene end was trimmed by 3 bases and the J gene end by 0 bases; junction bases not matched to a gene: 16. The CDR3 has 19 residues. CDR3 amino acids: CASSQQLGQQGGANYGYTL. Written as DNA, the CDR3 is TGCGCCAGCAGCCAGCAACTCGGGCAACAAGGGGGCGCTAACTATGGCTACACCCTC.

The chain joins TRBV30 to TRBJ1-6, with D tentatively TRBD1 (6 bases). V lost 0 bases, J lost 10 bases, and 19 bases lay in between. Looked up from germline, CDR1 is GTSNPN and CDR2 is SVGIG (reference sequence). This CDR3 is built from 16 residues. The CDR3 protein is CAWSVPRGGKRSPLHF. DNA of the CDR3: TGTGCCTGGAGTGTACCCAGGGGAGGCAAACGCTCACCCCTCCACTTT.

J is TRBJ2-5 and V is TRBV9; D remains ambiguous. Trimming stripped 2 bases from V and 6 bases from J, with 17 bases between. The CDR3 consists of 15 residues. The germline gives CDR1 SGDLS, CDR2 YYNGEE. CDR3 loop: CASSVTSSMVQTQYF. The CDR3 coding sequence is TGTGCCAGCAGCGTCACCTCGTCCATGGTTCAGACCCAGTACTTC.

This clone has only a few counts. A read error may account for a junction end that differs from germline. The rearrangement uses TRBV7-9 and TRBJ2-5; no clear D. This CDR3 is built from 14 residues. Germline V gene lookup returns CDR1 SEHNR and CDR2 FQNEAQ (reference sequence). CDR3 residues: CASSSGSTQEIQYF. In nucleotides, the CDR3 is TGTGCCAGCAGCTCCGGGTCGACACAAGAGATCCAGTACTTC.

The V and J genes are TRBV30 and TRBJ2-1; 11 bases agree with TRBD2. CDR1 and CDR2 (germline): GTSNPN, SVGIG (reference sequence). V shed 6 bases, J shed 4 bases, and the junction held 8 bases outside the gene matches. This CDR3 comprises 15 residues. In nucleotides, the CDR3 is TGTGCCTGTTCCTCCACTAGCGGGGGTTACAATGAGCAGTTCTTC. Translating it yields CACSSTSGGYNEQFF.

This clone has only a few counts. This sequence joins TRBV14 and TRBJ2-1; D is possibly TRBD1 (5 bases). The V end lost 5 bases, the J end lost 9 bases, and 17 bases lay between the germline ends. Germline loops: CDR1 SGHDN, CDR2 FVKESK. This CDR3 comprises 14 residues. The CDR3 protein is CASSLEAGYGEQFF. Here the CDR3 DNA reads TGTGCCAGCAGCTTAGAAGCAGGGTATGGTGAGCAGTTCTTC.

The V and J genes are TRBV10-2 and TRBJ1-5, with D uncertain. The CDR3 runs to 13 residues. Germline loops: CDR1 WSHSY, CDR2 SAAADI. V was trimmed by 4 bases and J by 3 bases, leaving 7 bases between them. The CDR3 reads CASSGQFNQPQHF. In DNA, the CDR3 is TGCGCCAGCAGTGGACAATTCAATCAGCCCCAGCATTTT.